Below, 29 T cell receptor beta chains from the same sample are listed, as sequenced in a study of neurological immune-mediated disorders. TCRdb ran MiXCR on the 5' RACE reads and lists one entry per CDR3 protein. The sample carries some 41,000 distinct CDR3 sequences, over 2% recorded once. The sample comprised PBMCs. The receptors here all came from a man in his thirties or forties with multiple sclerosis.

This clonotype was picked up a small number of times. This chain links TRBV7-8 with TRBJ1-1; a possible D gene is TRBD1 (5 bases). In germline, CDR1 is SGHVS, CDR2 FQNEAQ. The CDR3 totals 14 residues. Trimming cost V 6 bases and J 0 bases, with 11 bases left between them. As DNA, the CDR3 is TGTGCCAGCAGTCGACAGAATATGAACACTGAAGCTTTCTTT. Translation: CASSRQNMNTEAFF.

This clonotype was counted ten times or more. The chain couples TRBV7-3 to TRBJ2-1; D may correspond to TRBD1 or TRBD2 (6 bases each). V lost 5 bases, J lost 0 bases, and 14 bases lay in between. In germline, CDR1 is SGHTA, CDR2 FQGTGA. The CDR3 has 16 amino acids. The CDR3 coding sequence is TGTGCCAGCAGCGGAGAGGGGGGCGACTCCTACAATGAGCAGTTCTTC. Its translation is CASSGEGGDSYNEQFF.

This clonotype was detected ten times or more. J is TRBJ1-6 and V is TRBV5-1, with D uncertain. The CDR3 is 16 residues long. Germline CDR1 reads SGHRS; CDR2 reads YFSETQ. Trimming cost V 2 bases and J 2 bases, with 11 bases left between them. CDR3 loop: CASSLGDSTYNSPLHF. The DNA for the CDR3 is TGCGCCAGCAGCTTAGGCGACTCTACCTATAATTCACCCCTCCACTTT. The complete variable domain, with remaining parts taken from reference TRBV5-1 and TRBJ1-6, reads KAGVTQTPRYLIKTRGQQVTLSCSPISGHRSVSWYQQTPGQGLQFLFEYFSETQRNKGNFPGRFSGRQFSNSRSEMNVSTLELGDSALYLCASSLGDSTYNSPLHFGNGTRLTVT.

This clonotype was picked up many times. V is TRBV20-1 and J is TRBJ2-3, with D unresolved. V was pared by 6 bases and J by 0 bases, with 10 bases between. The germline V gene has CDR1 DFQATT and CDR2 SNEGSKA (reference sequence). The CDR3 is made up of 13 amino acids. CDR3 amino acids: CSAPTKSTDTQYF. The CDR3 nucleotides read TGCAGTGCCCCCACCAAAAGCACAGATACGCAGTATTTT.

This clonotype showed up just a few times. The chain carries TRBV7-2 and TRBJ2-1, with TRBD2 matching 8 bases. J was trimmed by 3 bases and V by 5 bases; bases with no gene match: 6. Germline CDR1 and CDR2: SGHTA and FQGNSA. The CDR3 runs to 15 residues. As DNA, the CDR3 is TGTGCCAGCAGCCCCGGGAGGGCCGTCTACAATGAGCAGTTCTTC. Protein product: CASSPGRAVYNEQFF.

The sample holds many counts of this clonotype. The rearrangement uses TRBV20-1 and TRBJ1-5; weak D call: TRBD1 (6 bases). The germline gives CDR1 DFQATT, CDR2 SNEGSKA (reference sequence). Deletions cut 0 bases from V and 2 bases from J, with 11 bases between. This CDR3 contains 15 residues. This chain's CDR3 is CSARDARQGNQPQHF. CDR3 nucleotide sequence: TGCAGTGCTAGAGATGCCCGACAGGGCAATCAGCCCCAGCATTTT.

This clonotype appeared many times. The chain has TRBV3-1 and TRBJ2-3, with D maybe TRBD2 (6 bases). CDR1 is LGHDT and CDR2 is YNNKEL in the germline V gene (reference sequence). CDR3 length: 16 amino acids. Deletions cut 3 bases from V and 1 base from J, with 14 bases between. CDR3 sequence: CASSQYGRGGTDTQYF. The CDR3 bases are TGTGCCAGCAGCCAGTATGGTCGCGGGGGCACAGATACGCAGTATTTT.

This clonotype occurred many times. The chain is built from TRBV7-2 and TRBJ2-7; D not resolved. The CDR3 totals 14 residues. The germline V gene encodes CDR1 SGHTA and CDR2 FQGNSA. V was pared by 2 bases and J by 4 bases, with 12 bases between. CDR3 amino acids: CASSLMGFYYEQYF. In nucleotides, the CDR3 is TGTGCCAGCAGCTTAATGGGCTTTTATTACGAGCAGTACTTC.

This clonotype was seen ten or more times. The V call is TRBV11-2, the J call TRBJ2-5; 10 positions agree with TRBD2. The trim removed 1 base at V and 1 base at J, leaving 3 bases unmatched. The germline V gene encodes CDR1 SGHAT and CDR2 FQNNGV. The CDR3 totals 16 residues. In DNA form, the CDR3 reads TGTGCCAGCAGCTTAGTGCTAGCGGGGGCCCAAGAGACCCAGTACTTC. Translated, it gives CASSLVLAGAQETQYF.

This clonotype showed up many times. The J gene is TRBJ2-7, the V gene TRBV20-1; 8 bases line up with TRBD1. The CDR3 length is 14 residues. V lost 6 bases, J lost 5 bases, and 12 bases stayed unmatched. The germline gives CDR1 DFQATT, CDR2 SNEGSKA (reference sequence). CDR3 DNA sequence: TGCAGTGCCCTCTCAGGACAGGGAAAAGACGAGCAGTACTTC. It codes for CSALSGQGKDEQYF.

This clonotype was seen ten or more times. The rearrangement joins TRBV20-1 to TRBJ2-7, with D perhaps TRBD1 or TRBD2 (5 bases each). Looked up from germline, CDR1 is DFQATT and CDR2 is SNEGSKA (reference sequence). The V end lost 3 bases, the J end lost 4 bases, and 13 bases lay between the germline ends. This CDR3 region has 13 residues. CDR3 sequence reads: CSARRGRWYEQYF. CDR3 sequence (DNA): TGCAGTGCTAGGAGGGGCAGGTGGTACGAGCAGTACTTC.

This clonotype occurred many times. This chain joins TRBV6-4 and TRBJ2-3, with 12 bases aligning to TRBD2. This CDR3 has 16 amino acids. J was trimmed by 4 bases and V by 3 bases; bases with no gene match: 5. Per germline, CDR1 MRHNA and CDR2 SNTAGT. The DNA for the CDR3 is TGTGCCAGCAGTGATAATCTAGCGGGAGGGCCAGATACGCAGTATTTT. This codes for CASSDNLAGGPDTQYF.

This clonotype was seen repeatedly, ten times or more. The V gene is TRBV4-3, the J gene TRBJ2-3, with a weak D call TRBD2 (6 bases). Germline V gene lookup returns CDR1 LGHNA and CDR2 YSLEER. V dropped 2 bases and J dropped 2 bases, with 11 bases sitting between them. CDR3 length equals 15 residues. CDR3 loop: CASSQFGDFTDTQYF. As DNA, the CDR3 is TGCGCCAGCAGCCAATTCGGGGACTTCACAGATACGCAGTATTTT.

This clonotype was detected only a few times. A much larger clone lies a single base off, so this may be a read error. The CDR3 loop is CASSPGKPQAGNTIYF. DNA of the CDR3: TGTGCCAGCTCACCTGGGAAACCTCAGGCTGGAAACACCATATATTTT. The V gene is TRBV18, the J gene TRBJ1-3; D gene ambiguous. CDR1 KGHSH and CDR2 LQKENI come from the germline V gene. The CDR3 contains 16 residues. The V and J ends lost 3 bases and 2 bases respectively, with 14 bases between them.

This clonotype was counted many times. The chain is built from TRBV5-1 and TRBJ2-5; 8 bases line up with TRBD2. The CDR3 is made up of 16 amino acids. V lost 3 bases and J lost 2; bases outside the gene matches: 9. In germline, CDR1 is SGHRS, CDR2 YFSETQ. CDR3 coding DNA: TGCGCCAGCAGCTCCCTGGCACTAGCGGTACAAGAGACCCAGTACTTC. Protein: CASSSLALAVQETQYF.

There are many counts of this clonotype. J is TRBJ1-1 and V is TRBV9; 8 nucleotides agree with TRBD1. The germline V gene has CDR1 SGDLS and CDR2 YYNGEE. The CDR3 runs to 15 residues. Trimming cost V 3 bases and J 1 base; bases outside gene matches: 5. The DNA of the CDR3 is TGTGCCAGCAGCGCGACAGGGGCGAAGAACACTGAAGCTTTCTTT. It specifies CASSATGAKNTEAFF. The variable domain in full, with the rest retrieved from reference TRBV9 and TRBJ1-1, is DSGVTQTPKHLITATGQRVTLRCSPRSGDLSVYWYQQSLDQGLQFLIQYYNGEERAKGNILERFSAQQFPDLHSELNLSSLELGDSALYFCASSATGAKNTEAFFGQGTRLTVV.

This clonotype was seen many times. V and J are TRBV7-2 and TRBJ1-2, with 9 nucleotides matching TRBD1. CDR3 size: 14 residues. The V and J ends lost 5 bases and 4 bases, in that order; junction bases with no gene match: 5. Germline CDR1 reads SGHTA; CDR2 reads FQGNSA. The CDR3 here is CASSPPGQGYGYTF. CDR3 DNA sequence: TGTGCCAGCAGCCCTCCGGGACAGGGCTATGGCTACACCTTC.

This clonotype came up many times. The chain has TRBV3-1 and TRBJ1-5; D is possibly TRBD1 (6 bases). The V gene's germline CDR1 is LGHDT and CDR2 YNNKEL (reference sequence). Trimming pared 5 bases from V and 0 bases from J, leaving 14 bases between. This CDR3 contains 16 residues. CDR3 DNA sequence: TGTGCCAGCAGCGCCGGGACAAGTTATAGCAATCAGCCCCAGCATTTT. Its protein product is CASSAGTSYSNQPQHF.

This clonotype was observed many times. The V and J genes are TRBV25-1 and TRBJ1-6; D uncertain. V shed 2 bases and J shed 9 bases, with 11 bases lying between them. Per germline, CDR1 MGHDK and CDR2 SYGVNS. The CDR3 runs to 14 residues. The CDR3 DNA sequence: TGTGCCAGCAGTGAAATTGACCTAGGTTCACCCCTCCACTTT. This encodes CASSEIDLGSPLHF.

This clonotype was seen at least ten times. This rearrangement joins TRBV5-1 to TRBJ2-7, with 9 bases that match TRBD1. V was clipped by 7 bases and J by 4 bases; unmatched bases: 9. Looked up from germline, CDR1 is SGHRS and CDR2 is YFSETQ. The CDR3 has 14 amino acids. The CDR3 loop is CASGTGGGVYEQYF. In DNA, the CDR3 is TGCGCCAGCGGTACAGGGGGCGGGGTGTACGAGCAGTACTTC.

The table lists this clonotype with many counts. Here the CDR3 reads CASSQPLASGNTIYF. As DNA, the CDR3 is TGTGCCAGCAGCCAACCCTTAGCGTCTGGAAACACCATATATTTT. This chain uses TRBV3-1 with TRBJ1-3; D unresolved. Trimming pared 2 bases from V and 1 base from J, leaving 9 bases between. This CDR3 has 15 amino acids. CDR1 LGHDT and CDR2 YNNKEL come from the germline V gene (reference sequence). Full variable domain (remainder filled in from reference TRBV3-1 and TRBJ1-3): DTAVSQTPKYLVTQMGNDKSIKCEQNLGHDTMYWYKQDSKKFLKIMFSYNNKELIINETVPNRFSPKSPDKAHLNLHINSLELGDSAVYFCASSQPLASGNTIYFGEGSWLTVV.

This clonotype was seen at least ten times. The chain uses TRBV7-2 and TRBJ2-1; D remains ambiguous. The germline V gene has CDR1 SGHTA and CDR2 FQGNSA. The length of the CDR3 is 12 residues. V lost 0 bases to trimming and J lost 14 bases, with 11 bases between them. The chain's CDR3 is CASSLARAFEFF. DNA of the CDR3: TGTGCCAGCAGCTTAGCGCGAGCGTTCGAGTTCTTC.

The V call is TRBV4-3, the J call TRBJ2-3; unclear D gene. Germline CDR1 reads LGHNA; CDR2 reads YSLEER. V was cut by 1 base and J by 2 bases, with 7 bases left in between. The CDR3 is 14 residues long. CDR3 protein: CASSQAKYTDTQYF. The DNA for the CDR3 is TGCGCCAGCAGCCAAGCAAAGTACACAGATACGCAGTATTTT.

This clonotype was picked up many times. V usage is TRBV5-1 and J usage is TRBJ1-4; perhaps TRBD1 as D (5 bases). V lost 4 bases to trimming and J lost 7 bases, with 20 bases between them. Germline CDR1 and CDR2: SGHRS and YFSETQ. The length of the CDR3 is 16 residues. The CDR3 spells CASSINRQSGTEKLFF. CDR3 bases: TGCGCCAGCAGCATTAACCGACAGTCGGGAACTGAAAAACTGTTTTTT.

This clonotype was seen many times. The chain links TRBV5-1 to TRBJ2-7; 7 nucleotides align to TRBD2. The CDR3 extends over 15 amino acids. J lost 3 bases, V lost 4 bases, and 10 bases had no gene match. In germline, CDR1 is SGHRS, CDR2 YFSETQ. This chain's CDR3 is CASSPFGLENYEQYF. In nucleotides, the CDR3 is TGCGCCAGCAGCCCGTTCGGACTAGAGAACTACGAGCAGTACTTC.

This clonotype has a count of ten or more. This chain connects TRBV7-8 to TRBJ1-4, with a weak D call TRBD1 (5 bases). The CDR3 consists of 17 residues. Germline V gene data show CDR1 as SGHVS and CDR2 as FQNEAQ. The germline V and J ends were trimmed by 6 bases and 3 bases, with 20 bases remaining between them. The CDR3: CASRSGTGLRANEKLFF. CDR3 nucleotides: TGTGCCAGCAGAAGCGGTACAGGTCTGAGAGCTAATGAAAAACTGTTTTTT.

This clonotype was seen repeatedly, ten times or more. The rearrangement links TRBV20-1 to TRBJ2-3, with D maybe TRBD2 (6 bases). The germline V and J ends were trimmed by 3 bases and 2 bases, with 15 bases remaining between them. The CDR3 length is 15 residues. Germline V gives CDR1 DFQATT, CDR2 SNEGSKA (reference sequence). CDR3 in DNA: TGCAGTGCTAGTCACGGGGGATCTCTCACAGATACGCAGTATTTT. Its translation: CSASHGGSLTDTQYF.

This clonotype was counted ten times or more. This sequence joins TRBV6-4 and TRBJ2-3; D gene uncertain. The CDR3 covers 15 residues. V shed 0 bases and J shed 1 base, with 8 bases lying between them. Germline V gives CDR1 MRHNA, CDR2 SNTAGT. The CDR3 sequence is CASSDSGARTDTQYF. For the CDR3, the DNA is TGTGCCAGCAGTGACTCCGGCGCCCGCACAGATACGCAGTATTTT.

At least ten counts were recorded for this clonotype. This CDR3 reads CASNRQTTEAFF. Written as DNA, the CDR3 is TGTGCCAGCAACCGACAAACCACTGAAGCTTTCTTT. The genes are TRBV6-1 and TRBJ1-1; D ambiguous. The CDR3 is made up of 12 amino acids. CDR1 is MNHNS, CDR2 SASEGT, per germline. V dropped 7 bases and J dropped 4 bases, with 10 bases sitting between them.